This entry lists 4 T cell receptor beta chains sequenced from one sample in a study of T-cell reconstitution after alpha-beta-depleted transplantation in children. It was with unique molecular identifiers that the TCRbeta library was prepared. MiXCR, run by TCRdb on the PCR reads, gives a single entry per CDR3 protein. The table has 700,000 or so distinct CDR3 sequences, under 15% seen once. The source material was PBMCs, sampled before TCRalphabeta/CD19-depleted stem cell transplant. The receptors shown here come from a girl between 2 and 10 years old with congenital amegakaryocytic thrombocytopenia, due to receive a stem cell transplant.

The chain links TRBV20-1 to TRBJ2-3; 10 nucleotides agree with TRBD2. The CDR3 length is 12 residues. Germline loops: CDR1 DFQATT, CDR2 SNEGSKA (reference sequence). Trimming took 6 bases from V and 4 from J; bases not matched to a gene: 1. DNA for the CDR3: TGCAGTGCCGGACTAGCGGCAGATACGCAGTATTTT. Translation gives CSAGLAADTQYF.

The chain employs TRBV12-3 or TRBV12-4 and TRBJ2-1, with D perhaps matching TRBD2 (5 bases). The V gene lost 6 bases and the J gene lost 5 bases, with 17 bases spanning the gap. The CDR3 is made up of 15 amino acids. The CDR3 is CASRAIRGADNEQFF. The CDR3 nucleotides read TGTGCCAGCAGAGCGATCCGGGGAGCCGACAATGAGCAGTTCTTC.

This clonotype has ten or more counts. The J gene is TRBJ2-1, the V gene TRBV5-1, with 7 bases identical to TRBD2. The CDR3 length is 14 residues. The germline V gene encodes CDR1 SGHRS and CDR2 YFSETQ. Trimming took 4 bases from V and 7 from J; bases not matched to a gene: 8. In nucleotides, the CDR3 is TGCGCCAGCAGCCCCCTGCGAGCGGGAAATGAGCAGTTCTTC. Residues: CASSPLRAGNEQFF. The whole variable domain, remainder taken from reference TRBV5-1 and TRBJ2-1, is KAGVTQTPRYLIKTRGQQVTLSCSPISGHRSVSWYQQTPGQGLQFLFEYFSETQRNKGNFPGRFSGRQFSNSRSEMNVSTLELGDSALYLCASSPLRAGNEQFFGPGTRLTVL.

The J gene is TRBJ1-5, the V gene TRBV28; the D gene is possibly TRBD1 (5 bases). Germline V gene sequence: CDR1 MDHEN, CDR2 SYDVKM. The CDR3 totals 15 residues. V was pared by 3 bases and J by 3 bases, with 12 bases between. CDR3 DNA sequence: TGTGCCAGCAGTTTCAGCGACAGACTCAATCAGCCCCAGCATTTT. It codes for CASSFSDRLNQPQHF. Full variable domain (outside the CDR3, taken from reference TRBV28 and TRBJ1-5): DVKVTQSSRYLVKRTGEKVFLECVQDMDHENMFWYRQDPGLGLRLIYFSYDVKMKEKGDIPEGYSVSREKKERFSLILESASTNQTSMYLCASSFSDRLNQPQHFGDGTRLSIL.